This note documents a single T cell receptor beta chain sequence. Its specificity is unknown. The data originate from a study of cytomegalovirus exposure and HLA in healthy donors. Study-level results: Reportedly, a later analysis found an Asian-associated ancestry cluster had fewer N-insertions than the roughly 670-donor mean. For most TCR beta V segments, an earlier analysis put the productive rate at about 87% or about 30% of the time.

The PCR ran on 60 Vbeta and 13 Jbeta primers. Produced via immunoSEQ multiplex PCR; TCRdb's table is partial and in-frame only. The sample totals under 200,000 clones; its top ten clones hold approximately 6.9%. In germline, CDR1 is SGHVS, CDR2 FQNEAQ. The CDR3 covers 15 residues. With 3 bases clipped from V and 10 bases from J, the junction kept 7 bases outside the gene matches. The sequence was obtained from a man younger than 40 in good health and CMV-seronegative. Source material: PBMCs. The rearrangement uses TRBV7-8 and TRBJ1-6; 9 bases align to TRBD1. CDR3 bases: TGTGCCAGCAGCTTCGCCGGGACAGGGAACTCACCCCTCCACTTT. Translated, it gives CASSFAGTGNSPLHF.